Below are 10 T cell receptor beta chains sequenced from a single sample in a study of blood T cells in healthy people across ages. Through a sample-barcoded 5' primer and a J-beta primer mix, a second PCR was run for roughly 7 to 11 cycles. Each CDR3 protein is one row after TCRdb ran MiXCR on the 5' RACE reads. The data contain around 600,000 distinct CDR3 sequences, around 48% of them singletons. Material for sequencing was blood. Receptor source: an older man in good health.

On this clonotype: A much more abundant neighbour one base away suggests this may be a read error. V gene TRBV6-6 combines with J gene TRBJ1-1; 9 positions match TRBD1. The CDR3 extends over 14 amino acids. Germline lookup yields CDR1 MNHNY and CDR2 SVGAGI (reference sequence). The CDR3 DNA reads as TGTGCCGGCAGTCCGCGGACAGGGGTCACTGAAGCTTTCTTT. This sequence encodes CAGSPRTGVTEAFF.

The chain couples TRBV11-3 to TRBJ2-4; TRBD1 agrees at 9 bases. The J call may be incorrect, as the DNA end agrees better with TRBJ2-5. The CDR3 runs 17 residues. Germline loops: CDR1 SGHNT, CDR2 YENEEA. The CDR3 region is CASSLDRPGQGGETQYF. The DNA for the CDR3 is TGTGCCAGCAGCTTAGATCGTCCGGGACAGGGCGGAGAGACCCAGTACTTC.

In its sample, this clonotype was seen many times. The chain uses TRBV5-6 and TRBJ1-2; TRBD1 matches at 9 bases. The germline V gene has CDR1 SGHDT and CDR2 YYEEEE. Trimming at V came to 4 bases and at J to 9 bases, leaving 4 bases not matched to a gene. CDR3 length equals 12 residues. As DNA, the CDR3 is TGTGCCAGCAGCGGGACAGGGAAGAGCTACACCTTC. It yields the protein CASSGTGKSYTF.

The chain has TRBV9 and TRBJ2-1; 8 positions agree with TRBD1. This CDR3 is built from 14 residues. Germline CDR1 is SGDLS and CDR2 is YYNGEE. With V trimmed by 3 bases and J by 2 bases, 1 base remained unmatched. In nucleotides, the CDR3 is TGTGCCAGCAGCGGACAGGGGACCTACAATGAGCAGTTCTTC. Translated, it gives CASSGQGTYNEQFF.

A few counts support this clonotype. The chain joins TRBV9 to TRBJ2-7; D gene uncertain. Germline V gene data show CDR1 as SGDLS and CDR2 as YYNGEE. The CDR3 covers 14 residues. Trimming pared 1 base from V and 0 bases from J, leaving 8 bases between. The CDR3 nucleotides are TGTGCCAGCAGCGTACTGGGAAGCTCCTACGAGCAGTACTTC. Translation gives CASSVLGSSYEQYF.

V and J are TRBV5-1 and TRBJ1-5; D call uncertain. Germline assignment: CDR1 SGHRS and CDR2 YFSETQ. V shed 1 base and J shed 7 bases, with 15 bases lying between them. The CDR3 has 15 amino acids. The CDR3 loop reads CASSLKRDPGQPQHF. CDR3 bases: TGCGCCAGCAGCTTGAAGCGTGACCCTGGGCAGCCCCAGCATTTT.

This clonotype was recorded once. The V call is TRBV6-6, the J call TRBJ1-2; D unclear. This CDR3 is 15 amino acids long. The V end was cut by 0 bases, the J end by 6 bases, with 14 bases between. Germline assignment: CDR1 MNHNY and CDR2 SVGAGI (reference sequence). This chain's CDR3 is CASSYSRADLDGYTF. Written as DNA, the CDR3 is TGTGCCAGCAGTTACTCTCGGGCAGACCTTGATGGCTACACCTTC.

This clonotype has more than one count but fewer than ten. The rearrangement joins TRBV27 to TRBJ2-7; possible D gene TRBD2, 6 bases. Trimming cost V 0 bases and J 2 bases, with 11 bases left between them. The CDR3 sequence is 15 residues long. Germline CDR1 is MNHEY and CDR2 is SMNVEV (reference sequence). The CDR3 loop reads CASSLSNGGTYEQYF. In nucleotides, the CDR3 is TGTGCCAGCAGTTTATCGAACGGGGGTACCTACGAGCAGTACTTC.

This clonotype was detected a few times. This chain uses TRBV29-1 with TRBJ2-5; a possible D gene is TRBD2 (6 bases). V was shortened by 4 bases and J by 6 bases, with 9 bases between the two germline ends. The CDR3 runs to 11 residues. From germline, CDR1 is SQVTM and CDR2 ANQGSEA. The DNA of the CDR3 is TGCAGCGTTGCCCTAGCGAAGACCCAGTACTTC. Its translation: CSVALAKTQYF.

The chain joins TRBV7-2 to TRBJ2-7, with D unresolved. The CDR3 length is 16 residues. The germline V gene encodes CDR1 SGHTA and CDR2 FQGNSA. Trimming removed 5 bases from V and 2 bases from J, with 19 bases in between. CDR3: CASSVYTQTRPYEQYF. CDR3 nucleotide sequence: TGTGCCAGCAGCGTATATACCCAGACCAGGCCCTACGAGCAGTACTTC.